The entry that follows covers one T cell receptor beta chain sequence. The antigen remains unidentified. The data originate from a study of OX40 agonist ivuxolimab in advanced cancers. Whole-study context: Every 2 weeks, patients received ivuxolimab intravenously, dosed at 0.01 to 10 mg/kg. Enrolled patients in dose escalation had cancers that were hepatocellular carcinoma, melanoma, renal cell or head and neck cancer. The dose-escalation cohort was approximately 81% male, with a mean age of around 54 years, ranging about 23 to 90. Whole-study findings and limits: On average, CD8+ T cells showed a greater number of expanded clones than CD4+.

Sequencing was performed with immunoSEQ multiplex PCR; in TCRdb, only in-frame clones are kept and a portion is missing. This sample carries around 59,000 clones, 70% to 90% of them seen once, and the ten largest clones take about 12%. V gave up 4 bases and J gave up 8 bases, with 11 bases separating them. The CDR3 is 12 residues long. CDR1 and CDR2 from the germline V gene are SGHTA and FQGTGA. The chain employs TRBV7-3 and TRBJ1-2; D might be TRBD1 (5 bases). The sequence was obtained from an adult with an advanced solid tumor such as melanoma, head and neck, liver or kidney cancer. The source material was CD4+ or CD8+ T cells sorted from blood, sampled in a trial of the OX40 agonist ivuxolimab. This CDR3 is CASSSYRPGYTF. The DNA for the CDR3 is TGTGCCAGCAGCTCGTACAGGCCAGGCTACACCTTC.